These T cell receptor beta chains were read from a single sample in a study of blood T cell repertoires in COVID-19. Sequenced by immunoSEQ multiplex PCR; TCRdb stores in-frame clones only, minus some. This table has over 200,000 clones, approximately 90% appearing once. What was sequenced was PBMCs or T cells enriched from blood (not recorded which). These TCRs come from a middle-aged man who had recovered from COVID-19. Each CDR3 is given with its conserved first and last residue.

TRBJ2-2	TRBV7-9	CASSLDRGSTGELFF
TRBJ2-4	TRBV4-1	CASSQGAQAGIAKNIQYF
TRBJ2-5	TRBV5-1	CASSPNAEVETQYF
TRBJ2-3	TRBV25-1	CASSGPYLSPTDTQYF
TRBJ2-2	TRBV12-3/TRBV12-4	CASRKGGTGELFF
TRBJ2-3	TRBV3-1/TRBV3-2	CASSHGPGQGIDTQYF
TRBJ1-1	TRBV19	CASSIRAVDRGQSEAFF
TRBJ1-5	TRBV18	CASSPPGQGNQPQHF
TRBJ1-2	TRBV9	CASSGDSYGYTF
TRBJ2-1	TRBV18	CASSHGLADYNEQFF
TRBJ2-3	TRBV7-3	CASSLKGTSGLTDTQYF
TRBJ2-1	TRBV15	CATSRENQGSEQFF
TRBJ2-4	TRBV18	CASSPGSEQTRNIQYF
TRBJ1-6	TRBV7-6	CASSKGQGYNSPLHF
TRBJ1-5	TRBV15	CATSWAGGRDQPQHF
TRBJ2-7	TRBV19	CASSIRLADSYEQYF
TRBJ1-1	TRBV28	CASTDTSNRGMKPFF
TRBJ1-3	TRBV6-6	CASSAQGSGNTIYF
TRBJ1-1	TRBV14	CASSPRWGQGIGYTEAFF
TRBJ2-7	TRBV21-1	CASRGLSYEQYF
TRBJ2-5	TRBV7-2	CASSLAAQETQYF
TRBJ2-3	TRBV5-1	CASSPPAGNTDTQYF
TRBJ1-2	TRBV28	CASSFGTGAVQGYTF
TRBJ1-2	TRBV6-5	CASTRQGAAYGYTF
TRBJ2-1	TRBV7-2	CASSLGLAGRNEQFF
TRBJ1-1	TRBV27	CASRQQGSKEAFF
TRBJ2-7	TRBV13	CASSLDRGPLYF